The present T cell receptor (beta chain) was sequenced within a study of blood T cell repertoires in COVID-19. CDR3 length equals 14 residues. The ends were cut back, 0 bases at V and 3 bases at J, with 9 bases in the middle. In germline, CDR1 is SGHNT, CDR2 YYREEE (reference sequence). Here immunoSEQ multiplex PCR was the method, and the copy in TCRdb shows in-frame clones only, minus some. The data show 150,000 to 200,000 clones, with around 83% seen just once and roughly 8.2% held by the top ten. Points on this clone: Other nucleotide sequences from this sample produce the same CDR3.

The J gene is TRBJ1-2, the V gene TRBV5-4; maybe TRBD1 (5 bases). Sequencing used peripheral blood. The sequence was collected from an older woman with acute or convalescent COVID-19. For the CDR3, the DNA is TGTGCCAGCAGCTTGGTGCGGGGGGACTATGGCTACACCTTC. This sequence encodes CASSLVRGDYGYTF. The whole variable domain, filled in from reference TRBV5-4 and TRBJ1-2, reads ETGVTQSPTHLIKTRGQQVTLRCSSQSGHNTVSWYQQALGQGPQFIFQYYREEENGRGNFPPRFSGLQFPNYSSELNVNALELDDSALYLCASSLVRGDYGYTFGSGTRLTVV.